The source of this T cell receptor (beta chain) is a study of shared clonotypes between healthy human individuals. Terminally differentiated effector memory CD45RA+ cells were left out of the naive CD8 fraction, which was CD45RO-negative and positively selected for CCR7. General study findings and limits: The sole specimen, blood, was sampled, and tissue repertoires likely differ. Sharing across four donors was highest in naive CD4 (roughly 5%) and lowest in memory CD8 (0.4%).

Template for every sorted-subset replicate PCR totaled approximately 0.2 ug DNA, tens of thousands of T cell genomes. Here immunoSEQ multiplex PCR was the method, and the copy in TCRdb shows in-frame clones only, minus some. This sample has fewer than 800,000 clones, with under 95% found just once. The CDR3 is made up of 17 amino acids. Trimming removed 5 bases at V and 2 bases at J, with 20 bases between. CDR1 is SGHDN, CDR2 FVKESK, per germline. A note on this clone: What it binds is not known.

V gene TRBV14 combines with J gene TRBJ2-3; tentatively, D is TRBD2 (6 bases). This receptor was identified in a man aged 30-40 years in good health. Sequencing was done on a sample of naive CD8+ T cells sorted from blood. Here the CDR3 reads CASSRGKGRGVTDTQYF. CDR3 coding DNA: TGTGCCAGCAGCAGGGGCAAAGGGCGGGGTGTCACAGATACGCAGTATTTT.